Listed below are T cell receptor beta chains from one sample, sequenced in a study of shared clonotypes between healthy human individuals. Only in-frame clones appear in the TCRdb table, and some are missing; sequencing was by immunoSEQ multiplex PCR. This table holds over a million clones, 98% found once. Sequencing was performed on naive CD4+ T cells sorted from blood. The receptors originated from a man between 25 and 39 years old in good health. CDR3s include the opening cysteine and the closing phenylalanine or tryptophan. A D gene is named only where the DNA matches it firmly. Size is omitted from some rows. Given values are once, few, many or a class for expanded clones.

CDR3: CASSSPGGLNTEAFF
DNA: TGTGCCAGCAGCTCGCCAGGGGGACTGAACACTGAAGCTTTCTTT
D: -
V: TRBV21-1
J: TRBJ1-1
size: -

CDR3: CSVVLRLAGEQYF
DNA: TGCAGCGTTGTCCTTCGACTAGCCGGCGAGCAGTACTTC
D: TRBD2
V: TRBV29-1
J: TRBJ2-7
size: -

CDR3: CASSLGTGGNTGELFF
DNA: TGTGCCAGCAGCTTGGGGACAGGGGGAAACACCGGGGAGCTGTTTTTT
D: TRBD1
V: TRBV5-5
J: TRBJ2-2
size: -

CDR3: CASSFELAGGYTQYF
DNA: TGTGCCAGCAGTTTTGAGCTAGCGGGGGGGTATACGCAGTATTTT
D: TRBD2
V: TRBV27
J: TRBJ2-3
size: -

CDR3: CASSLGTGTYEQYF
DNA: TGTGCCAGCAGCTTGGGGACAGGGACCTACGAGCAGTACTTC
D: TRBD1
V: TRBV7-6
J: TRBJ2-7
size: once

CDR3: CATVDGMNTEAFF
DNA: TGTGCCACCGTGGACGGGATGAACACTGAAGCTTTCTTT
D: -
V: TRBV28
J: TRBJ1-1
size: -

CDR3: CASSRPGGVGAEAFF
DNA: TGTGCCAGCAGTCGCCCGGGGGGGGTGGGCGCTGAAGCTTTCTTT
D: -
V: TRBV27
J: TRBJ1-1
size: -

CDR3: CASSPRVDYEQYF
DNA: TGTGCCAGTAGTCCCAGGGTCGACTACGAGCAGTACTTC
D: -
V: TRBV19
J: TRBJ2-7
size: -

CDR3: CASNRQGASYEQYF
DNA: TGTGCCAGCAACCGACAGGGGGCCTCCTACGAGCAGTACTTC
D: TRBD1
V: TRBV5-4
J: TRBJ2-7
size: -

CDR3: CASSLSEDTQYF
DNA: TGTGCCAGCAGCTTGAGCGAGGATACGCAGTATTTT
D: -
V: TRBV7-8
J: TRBJ2-3
size: -

CDR3: CASSGTGVWGYEQYF
DNA: TGTGCCAGCAGTGGAACAGGGGTCTGGGGCTACGAGCAGTACTTC
D: TRBD1
V: TRBV6-1
J: TRBJ2-7
size: -

CDR3: CASSRTGTEVWVTSSEAFF
DNA: TGTGCCAGCAGCCGGACCGGGACAGAGGTTTGGGTTACGAGCTCTGAAGCTTTCTTT
D: TRBD1
V: TRBV9
J: TRBJ1-1
size: -

CDR3: CASSPGGVWQPQHF
DNA: TGTGCCAGCAGTCCAGGCGGGGTCTGGCAGCCCCAGCATTTT
D: -
V: TRBV6-5
J: TRBJ1-5
size: -

CDR3: CASSHGTGEANEQFF
DNA: TGTGCCAGCTCGCACGGGACAGGGGAGGCCAATGAGCAGTTCTTC
D: TRBD1
V: TRBV18
J: TRBJ2-1
size: once

CDR3: CASSVGGFGADTQYF
DNA: TGTGCCAGCAGCGTAGGAGGGTTCGGCGCAGATACGCAGTATTTT
D: -
V: TRBV9
J: TRBJ2-3
size: -

CDR3: CASGDGASDTQYF
DNA: TGCGCCAGCGGTGACGGAGCCTCAGATACGCAGTATTTT
D: -
V: TRBV5-1
J: TRBJ2-3
size: -

CDR3: CASRNSRASGTGELFF
DNA: TGCGCCAGCAGAAATTCTAGGGCTTCGGGTACCGGGGAGCTGTTTTTT
D: -
V: TRBV5-1
J: TRBJ2-2
size: -

CDR3: CASSLDGTDYGYTF
DNA: TGTGCCAGCAGCTTAGACGGGACAGACTATGGCTACACCTTC
D: TRBD1
V: TRBV7-9
J: TRBJ1-2
size: -

CDR3: CASSFPGLNTEAFF
DNA: TGTGCCAGCAGTTTTCCAGGCCTAAACACTGAAGCTTTCTTT
D: -
V: TRBV27
J: TRBJ1-1
size: -

CDR3: CASSLQWGQETQYF
DNA: TGTGCCAGCAGCTTGCAGTGGGGGCAGGAGACCCAGTACTTC
D: -
V: TRBV5-5
J: TRBJ2-5
size: once

CDR3: CASSPWGPRSSYNEQFF
DNA: TGTGCCAGCTCACCATGGGGCCCCAGGAGCTCCTACAATGAGCAGTTCTTC
D: -
V: TRBV18
J: TRBJ2-1
size: -

CDR3: CASSVAGGRDNEQFF
DNA: TGTGCCAGCAGCGTTGCGGGAGGGCGGGACAATGAGCAGTTCTTC
D: TRBD2
V: TRBV9
J: TRBJ2-1
size: -

CDR3: CASSQGDVLGAETQYF
DNA: TGCGCCAGCAGCCAAGGTGACGTATTGGGGGCAGAGACCCAGTACTTC
D: -
V: TRBV4-3
J: TRBJ2-5
size: -

CDR3: CSVESGTSGRREQYF
DNA: TGCAGCGTTGAATCCGGGACTAGCGGGAGGCGCGAGCAGTACTTC
D: TRBD2
V: TRBV29-1
J: TRBJ2-7
size: -

CDR3: CASSQDLARSYEQYF
DNA: TGTGCCAGCAGCCAAGATCTCGCTAGATCCTACGAGCAGTACTTC
D: -
V: TRBV14
J: TRBJ2-7
size: -

CDR3: CASSLAGTGGYEQYF
DNA: TGTGCCAGCAGCTTAGCCGGGACAGGGGGGTACGAGCAGTACTTC
D: TRBD1
V: TRBV7-6
J: TRBJ2-7
size: -

CDR3: CASLGQGAGHEQYF
DNA: TGTGCCAGCTTGGGACAGGGGGCAGGCCACGAGCAGTACTTC
D: TRBD1
V: TRBV18
J: TRBJ2-7
size: -

CDR3: CASSVGAAGAGELFF
DNA: TGTGCCAGCAGCGTAGGGGCCGCGGGGGCCGGGGAGCTGTTTTTT
D: TRBD2
V: TRBV9
J: TRBJ2-2
size: -

CDR3: CASRLGGTRGYEQYF
DNA: TGTGCCAGCCGCCTGGGGGGGACTAGAGGCTACGAGCAGTACTTC
D: TRBD2
V: TRBV6-1
J: TRBJ2-7
size: once

CDR3: CSVGRDSEQYF
DNA: TGCAGCGTCGGGAGGGACAGCGAGCAGTACTTC
D: -
V: TRBV29-1
J: TRBJ2-7
size: once

CDR3: CASSLEREGLHEQYF
DNA: TGTGCCAGCAGCTTAGAGCGGGAGGGCCTCCACGAGCAGTACTTC
D: TRBD2
V: TRBV11-2
J: TRBJ2-7
size: -

CDR3: CASSKSPGEGTEAFF
DNA: TGTGCCAGCAGCAAATCCCCAGGGGAGGGCACTGAAGCTTTCTTT
D: -
V: TRBV21-1
J: TRBJ1-1
size: -

CDR3: CASSVGGGLGATQYF
DNA: TGTGCCAGCAGTGTAGGCGGGGGCTTGGGGGCTACGCAGTATTTT
D: -
V: TRBV25-1
J: TRBJ2-3
size: -

CDR3: CASSVEGGRGTGELFF
DNA: TGTGCCAGCAGCGTAGAAGGTGGGAGGGGCACCGGGGAGCTGTTTTTT
D: TRBD2
V: TRBV9
J: TRBJ2-2
size: -

CDR3: CASRGTGTGLKSNQPQHF
DNA: TGTGCCAGTAGGGGGACCGGGACAGGGCTGAAGAGCAATCAGCCCCAGCATTTT
D: TRBD1
V: TRBV19
J: TRBJ1-5
size: -

CDR3: CASSVYRGNTDTQYF
DNA: TGTGCCAGCAGCGTCTACAGGGGGAACACAGATACGCAGTATTTT
D: TRBD1
V: TRBV9
J: TRBJ2-3
size: -

CDR3: CASSWGRYEQYF
DNA: TGTGCCAGCTCGTGGGGGAGGTACGAGCAGTACTTC
D: -
V: TRBV28
J: TRBJ2-7
size: -

CDR3: CALLVNTEAFF
DNA: TGTGCCCTCCTAGTGAACACTGAAGCTTTCTTT
D: -
V: TRBV30
J: TRBJ1-1
size: -

CDR3: CASSPRLGSTDTQYF
DNA: TGTGCCAGCAGCCCCCGACTAGGGAGCACAGATACGCAGTATTTT
D: -
V: TRBV6-5
J: TRBJ2-3
size: -

CDR3: CASSERSQPTADTQYF
DNA: TGTGCCAGCAGTGAAAGGTCCCAACCGACAGCCGATACGCAGTATTTT
D: -
V: TRBV6-1
J: TRBJ2-3
size: -

CDR3: CSVEDLLTGGAAGTYGYTF
DNA: TGCAGCGTTGAAGATCTTTTGACAGGGGGCGCGGCTGGGACCTATGGCTACACCTTC
D: TRBD1
V: TRBV29-1
J: TRBJ1-2
size: -

CDR3: CASVTGNLPYGYTF
DNA: TGTGCCAGCGTGACAGGGAATCTCCCCTATGGCTACACCTTC
D: TRBD1
V: TRBV2
J: TRBJ1-2
size: -

CDR3: CASSVGGGGTEAFF
DNA: TGTGCCAGCAGCGTCGGGGGAGGTGGCACTGAAGCTTTCTTT
D: -
V: TRBV9
J: TRBJ1-1
size: -

CDR3: CASSLAGFGGEQYF
DNA: TGTGCCAGCAGCTTAGCCGGCTTCGGGGGCGAGCAGTACTTC
D: -
V: TRBV7-9
J: TRBJ2-7
size: -

CDR3: CASSQVATYNEQFF
DNA: TGTGCCAGCAGCCAAGTGGCCACCTACAATGAGCAGTTCTTC
D: -
V: TRBV14
J: TRBJ2-1
size: -

CDR3: CASSGGVSDTQYF
DNA: TGTGCCAGCAGCGGCGGGGTATCAGATACGCAGTATTTT
D: -
V: TRBV9
J: TRBJ2-3
size: -

CDR3: CASSLALMGRAVSSNEKLFF
DNA: TGTGCCAGCAGCTTAGCGCTTATGGGCAGGGCGGTTTCGTCTAATGAAAAACTGTTTTTT
D: -
V: TRBV7-6
J: TRBJ1-4
size: -

CDR3: CASSRDRLGGNQPQHF
DNA: TGCGCCAGCAGCCGCGACCGGCTAGGTGGCAATCAGCCCCAGCATTTT
D: -
V: TRBV4-3
J: TRBJ1-5
size: once

CDR3: CASSRRLAPF
DNA: TGTGCCAGTAGTAGGAGACTAGCTCCGTTC
D: TRBD2
V: TRBV19
J: TRBJ2-7
size: -

CDR3: CASRRGEALVGYTF
DNA: TGTGCCAGCCGTCGCGGCGAGGCGTTGGTAGGCTACACCTTC
D: -
V: TRBV28
J: TRBJ1-2
size: -

CDR3: CASSLVVSSSNQPQHF
DNA: TGTGCCAGCAGCTTAGTAGTCAGCAGCAGCAATCAGCCCCAGCATTTT
D: -
V: TRBV7-8
J: TRBJ1-5
size: once